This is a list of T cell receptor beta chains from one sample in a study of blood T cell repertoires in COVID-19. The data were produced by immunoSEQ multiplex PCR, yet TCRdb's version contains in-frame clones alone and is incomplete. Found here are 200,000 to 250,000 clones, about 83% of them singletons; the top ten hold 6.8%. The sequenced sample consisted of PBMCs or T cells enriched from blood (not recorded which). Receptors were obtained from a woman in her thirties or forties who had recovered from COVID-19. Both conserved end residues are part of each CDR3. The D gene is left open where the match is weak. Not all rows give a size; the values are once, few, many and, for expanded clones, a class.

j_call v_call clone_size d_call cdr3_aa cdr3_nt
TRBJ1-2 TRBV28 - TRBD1 CASSLTGNGYTF TGTGCCAGCAGCCTGACAGGGAATGGCTACACCTTC
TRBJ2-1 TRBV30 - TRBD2 CAWSVGLAGPYNEQFF TGTGCCTGGAGTGTAGGACTAGCGGGACCCTACAATGAGCAGTTCTTC
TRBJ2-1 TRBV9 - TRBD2 CASSVRLAGGPGNEQFF TGTGCCAGCAGCGTGAGACTAGCGGGAGGGCCCGGTAATGAGCAGTTCTTC
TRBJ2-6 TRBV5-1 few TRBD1 CASSIYPPGQGTSGANVLTF TGCGCCAGCAGCATTTACCCACCGGGACAGGGAACCTCTGGGGCCAACGTCCTGACTTTC
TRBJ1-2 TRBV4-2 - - CASSQGFIGVVGQTNYGYTF TGTGCCAGCAGCCAAGGATTTATAGGGGTCGTCGGACAGACTAACTATGGCTACACCTTC
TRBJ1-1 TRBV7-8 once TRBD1 CASSTRDRGPVTEAFF TGTGCCAGCAGCACCCGGGACAGGGGGCCGGTCACTGAAGCTTTCTTT
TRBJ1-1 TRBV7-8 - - CASSWALTEAFF TGTGCCAGCAGTTGGGCCTTGACTGAAGCTTTCTTT
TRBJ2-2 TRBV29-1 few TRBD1 CSVDRGQGELFF TGCAGCGTGGACAGGGGGCAAGGGGAGCTGTTTTTT
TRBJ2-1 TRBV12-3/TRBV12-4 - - CASRSLTGEQFF TGTGCCAGCAGATCCCTAACGGGTGAGCAGTTCTTC
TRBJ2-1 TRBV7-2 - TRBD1 CASSASRDRGRNEQFF TGTGCCAGCAGCGCGTCCCGGGACAGGGGGCGCAATGAGCAGTTCTTC
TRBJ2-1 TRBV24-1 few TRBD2 CATSDPGTRGVNEQFF TGTGCCACCAGTGACCCCGGGACTAGAGGGGTAAATGAGCAGTTCTTC
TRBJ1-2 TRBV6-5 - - CAIAPPDLYGYTF TGTGCCATTGCCCCCCCAGACTTATATGGCTACACCTTC
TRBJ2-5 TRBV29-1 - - CSVDRSGPSKTQYF TGCAGCGTTGATCGAAGCGGGCCCTCAAAGACCCAGTACTTC
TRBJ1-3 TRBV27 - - CASSLQFGNTIYF TGTGCCAGCAGTTTACAGTTTGGAAACACCATATATTTT
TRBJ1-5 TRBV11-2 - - CASSLGGDQPQHF TGTGCCAGCAGCTTAGGCGGAGACCAGCCCCAGCATTTT
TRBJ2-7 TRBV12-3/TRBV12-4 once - CASSFVQRGEQYF TGTGCCAGCAGTTTCGTTCAGCGAGGCGAGCAGTACTTC
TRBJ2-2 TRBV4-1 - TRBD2 CASSQGLFGLAGAGTGELFF TGCGCCAGCAGCCAAGGGCTATTCGGGTTAGCGGGAGCGGGCACCGGGGAGCTGTTTTTT
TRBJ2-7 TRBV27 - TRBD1 CASSHRDRSYEQYF TGTGCCAGCAGTCACAGGGACAGGAGCTACGAGCAGTACTTC
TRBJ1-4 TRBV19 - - CASARGTVTNEKLFF TGTGCCAGTGCCAGGGGTACGGTAACTAATGAAAAACTGTTTTTT
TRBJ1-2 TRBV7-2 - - CASSSEMTARRNYGYTF TGTGCCAGCAGCTCAGAGATGACAGCCCGTCGGAACTATGGCTACACCTTC
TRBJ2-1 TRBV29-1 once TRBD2 CSAWLLAAYNEQFF TGCAGCGCTTGGTTGCTAGCGGCTTACAATGAGCAGTTCTTC
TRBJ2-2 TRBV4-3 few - CASSQSVGELFF TGCGCCAGCAGCCAATCAGTCGGGGAGCTGTTTTTT
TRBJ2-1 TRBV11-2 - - CASSALVGVHEQFF TGTGCCAGCAGCGCGCTCGTCGGGGTCCATGAGCAGTTCTTC
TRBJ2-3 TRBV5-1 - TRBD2 CASSSPGLAGADTQYF TGCGCCAGCAGCTCCCCTGGACTAGCGGGAGCAGATACGCAGTATTTT
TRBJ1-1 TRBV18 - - CASSLVSGDTEAFF TGTGCCAGCTCATTAGTATCGGGGGACACTGAAGCTTTCTTT
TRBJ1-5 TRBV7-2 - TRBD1 CASSLVQGAHQPQHF TGTGCCAGCAGCTTAGTACAGGGGGCCCATCAGCCCCAGCATTTT
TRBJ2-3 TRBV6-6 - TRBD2 CASSNLAGNTDTQYF TGTGCCAGCAGTAACCTAGCGGGGAACACAGATACGCAGTATTTT
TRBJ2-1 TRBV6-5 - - CASSNLKGSYNEQFF TGTGCCAGCAGCAACCTTAAGGGGTCCTACAATGAGCAGTTCTTC
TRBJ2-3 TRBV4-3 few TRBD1 CASSQDRGHADTQYF TGCGCCAGCAGCCAAGACAGGGGGCATGCAGATACGCAGTATTTT
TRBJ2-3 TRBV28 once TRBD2 CASSLEVSGRARTDTQYF TGTGCCAGCAGTTTAGAAGTTAGCGGGAGGGCCAGAACAGATACGCAGTATTTT
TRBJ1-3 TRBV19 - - CASSISGATTRDTIYF TGTGCCAGTAGTATAAGCGGCGCTACGACCCGGGACACCATATATTTT
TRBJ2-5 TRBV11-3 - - CASSLGQQETQYF TGTGCCAGCAGCTTAGGCCAGCAAGAGACCCAGTACTTC
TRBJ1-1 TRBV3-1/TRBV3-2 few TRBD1 CASSWTGVTTEAFF TGTGCCAGCAGCTGGACAGGGGTGACCACTGAAGCTTTCTTT
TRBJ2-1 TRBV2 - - CASSAEAYNEQFF TGTGCCAGCAGTGCTGAGGCCTACAATGAGCAGTTCTTC
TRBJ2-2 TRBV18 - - CASSPLRDTGELFF TGTGCCAGCTCACCACTACGGGACACCGGGGAGCTGTTTTTT
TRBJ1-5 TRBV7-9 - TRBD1 CASSWGQGNQPQHF TGTGCCAGCAGCTGGGGACAGGGAAATCAGCCCCAGCATTTT
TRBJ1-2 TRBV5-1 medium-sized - CASSWDKSYGYTF TGCGCCAGCAGCTGGGACAAGTCCTATGGCTACACCTTC
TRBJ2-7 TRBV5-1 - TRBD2 CASSPPTSGGEQYF TGCGCCAGCAGCCCCCCGACTAGCGGCGGCGAGCAGTACTTC
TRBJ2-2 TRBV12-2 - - CASRQDRGGPGELFF TGTGCAAGTCGCCAGGACAGGGGTGGACCCGGGGAGCTGTTTTTT
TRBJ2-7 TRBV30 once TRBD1 CAWSARDRGFGEQYF TGTGCCTGGAGTGCGCGGGACAGGGGATTCGGCGAGCAGTACTTC
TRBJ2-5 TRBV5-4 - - CASSLGQAQGETQYF TGTGCCAGCAGCTTGGGACAGGCCCAGGGGGAGACCCAGTACTTC
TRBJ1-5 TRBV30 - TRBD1 CAWSAYRGNQPQHF TGTGCCTGGAGTGCCTACAGGGGGAATCAGCCCCAGCATTTT
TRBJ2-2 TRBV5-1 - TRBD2 CASSLTQLAGDQGGKLFF TGCGCCAGCAGCCTAACCCAACTAGCGGGAGATCAGGGCGGGAAGCTGTTTTTT
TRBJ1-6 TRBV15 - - CATSRDLGGGVSPLHF TGTGCCACCAGCAGAGATCTGGGAGGGGGTGTTTCACCCCTCCACTTT
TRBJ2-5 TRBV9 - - CASSVGGTLQETQYF TGTGCCAGCAGCGTAGGCGGAACCTTACAAGAGACCCAGTACTTC
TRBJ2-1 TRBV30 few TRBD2 CAWSSGRNSYNEQFF TGTGCCTGGTCCAGCGGGAGAAACTCCTACAATGAGCAGTTCTTC
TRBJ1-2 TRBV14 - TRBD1 CASSQATGWDSGYTF TGTGCCAGCAGCCAAGCGACAGGGTGGGACTCTGGCTACACCTTC
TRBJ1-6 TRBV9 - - CAFCPGGRNSPLHF TGTGCCTTTTGCCCCGGGGGGCGAAATTCACCCCTCCACTTT
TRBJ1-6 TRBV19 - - CASSISSYNSPLHF TGTGCCAGTAGTATCAGCTCCTATAATTCACCCCTCCACTTT
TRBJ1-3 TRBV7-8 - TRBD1 CASSITTGDYSGNTIYF TGTGCCAGCAGCATAACGACAGGGGACTACTCTGGAAACACCATATATTTT
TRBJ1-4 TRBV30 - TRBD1 CAWSVRRQGGEKLFF TGTGCCTGGAGTGTACGAAGACAGGGCGGCGAAAAACTGTTTTTT
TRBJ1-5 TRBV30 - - CAWSTRGNQPQHF TGTGCCTGGAGTACGAGGGGCAATCAGCCCCAGCATTTT
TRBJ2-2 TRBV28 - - CASRVLALNGELFF TGTGCCAGCAGAGTTCTAGCGCTGAACGGGGAGCTGTTTTTT
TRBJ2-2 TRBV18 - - CASSPSASPGELFF TGTGCCAGCTCACCGTCTGCGTCACCCGGGGAGCTGTTTTTT
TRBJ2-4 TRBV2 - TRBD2 CASSGTSGALAKNIQYF TGTGCCAGCAGTGGGACTAGCGGAGCCCTAGCCAAAAACATTCAGTACTTC
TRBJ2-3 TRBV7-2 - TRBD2 CASSRLAGVIDTQYF TGTGCCAGCAGCCGTCTAGCGGGAGTCATAGATACGCAGTATTTT
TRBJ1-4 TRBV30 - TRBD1 CAWAGGGKLFF TGTGCCTGGGCAGGGGGCGGAAAACTGTTTTTT
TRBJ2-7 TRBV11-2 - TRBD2 CASSRLAGGNYEQYF TGTGCCAGCAGCCGACTAGCGGGGGGGAACTACGAGCAGTACTTC